This record looks at one T cell receptor (beta chain) sequence and its context. Germline loops: CDR1 MGHRA, CDR2 YSYEKL. The CDR3 has 18 amino acids. With 0 bases removed from V and 4 bases from J, the gap between germline ends came to 19 bases. The record originates from a study of blood T cell repertoires in COVID-19. Across the study: The study drew acute and convalescent COVID-19 samples from the United States, Italy and Spain.

Two negative PCRs, clearance, or symptom resolution had been documented for recovered Cohort 3 donors. Clones were read by immunoSEQ multiplex PCR, and TCRdb kept only the in-frame ones, dropping some. Seen here are approximately 300,000 clones, roughly nine tenths observed once, and the top ten hold less than 3%. Input material: PBMCs or T cells enriched from blood (not recorded which). The clonotype was recovered from a woman aged 18-29 years who had recovered from COVID-19. This rearrangement joins TRBV4-1 to TRBJ2-1; D call uncertain. CDR3 DNA sequence: TGCGCCAGCAGCCAAGAACTTGCGGAGTCCGGGTCATACAATGAGCAGTTCTTC. Encoded protein: CASSQELAESGSYNEQFF.